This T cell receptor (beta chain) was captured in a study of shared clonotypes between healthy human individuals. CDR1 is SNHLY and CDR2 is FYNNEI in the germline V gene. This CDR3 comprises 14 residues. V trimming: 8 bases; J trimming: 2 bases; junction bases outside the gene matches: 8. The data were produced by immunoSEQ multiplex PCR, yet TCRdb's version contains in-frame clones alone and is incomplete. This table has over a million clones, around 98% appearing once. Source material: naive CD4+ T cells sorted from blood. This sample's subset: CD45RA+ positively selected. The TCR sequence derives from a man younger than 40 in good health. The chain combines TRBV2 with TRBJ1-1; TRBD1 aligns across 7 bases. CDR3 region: CASGLQGPNTEAFF. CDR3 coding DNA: TGTGCCAGCGGCCTACAGGGGCCTAACACTGAAGCTTTCTTT.